This T cell receptor (beta chain) was captured by sequencing in a study of cytomegalovirus exposure and HLA in healthy donors. Broader study findings: Roughly even sequencing depth across donors was the assumption behind the presence/absence analyses. In a later analysis, HLA-C alleles had the fewest associated TCRs, DRB1 alleles the most. Later analysis identified several of the most significant clusters that appeared linked to common viral pathogens.

The PCR was carried out with 60 Vbeta primers and 13 Jbeta primers. Profiled with immunoSEQ multiplex PCR; TCRdb holds only in-frame clones, not every one. The data show more than 90,000 clones, around 82% seen once. Trimming left V 4 bases short and J 8 bases short, with 11 bases between. Germline V lookup: CDR1 SNHLY, CDR2 FYNNEI. CDR3 size: 12 residues. Concerning this clone itself: Its antigen is not identified.

The chain has TRBV2 and TRBJ1-1, with D possibly TRBD1 on 5 matching bases. This TCR derives from a woman aged 55-70 years in good health and CMV-seronegative. Sequenced sample: PBMCs. The CDR3 DNA sequence: TGTGCCAGCAGTGTCGCAGGGTGGGAAGCTTTCTTT. Translation gives CASSVAGWEAFF.